Here is one TCR beta chain with its context. This clonotype came up many times. The clone's antigen remains unknown. No qualities accompany the bases; no much larger clone lies one base away. The data originate from a study of esophageal squamous cell carcinoma under preoperative chemotherapy (dated 2018 in TCRdb). Describing the broader study: TCR repertoires were profiled in both peripheral blood T cells and tumor-infiltrating lymphocytes. Repertoires from samples obtained before paclitaxel-nedaplatin therapy were compared with repertoires from samples obtained after paclitaxel-nedaplatin therapy. In patients with esophageal squamous cell carcinoma, the study looked at what paclitaxel-nedaplatin chemotherapy did to T-cell receptor repertoires. Roughly 5 patients with primary esophageal squamous cell carcinoma made up the cohort. Beyond this particular receptor, the publication reports: A small cohort was used, with only 4 to 6 patients with esophageal squamous cell carcinoma being analyzed. Rather than arising solely from local clonal changes, post-treatment tumor-infiltrating lymphocytes appeared to come partly from peripheral T cells that migrated into the tumor. Paclitaxel-nedaplatin therapy caused immediate and substantial changes in clonotype frequency, and abundant clones were more likely to contract than to amplify. After chemotherapy, TCR diversity rose significantly in peripheral T cells, but this increase was not seen in tumor-infiltrating lymphocytes.

Libraries were built with PCR. Instrument used: HiSeq X Ten. High-throughput sequencing was used to characterize the TCR repertoires. TCRdb ran its own pipeline on the public reads, namely fastp trimming at Q25 and MiXCR clone calling, and kept in-frame beta chains. Duplicate CDR3 protein sequences are folded into a single record with the most common DNA and genes. This sample holds about 19,000 distinct CDR3 sequences; under 60% were observed only once. The ten biggest clones cover 29% of the sample. The meaning of the sample's time point label: after preoperative PTX-NDP chemotherapy. Paclitaxel-nedaplatin was administered to patients as preoperative chemotherapy before surgery. The CDR3 runs 16 residues from the cysteine to the phenylalanine. Kept here is only the CDR3 DNA, which spans 48 bases and is read in frame from base 1. Per the germline V gene, MNHNS is the CDR1 and SASEGT is the CDR2. V is cut by 1 base and J by 1 base, and the space between the germline ends is 12 bases.

The sample was collected from a patient given preoperative chemotherapy. The receptor chain draws on TRBV6-1 and TRBJ2-3; no D gene can be assigned with confidence. This TCR was sampled from a human donor with esophageal squamous cell carcinoma. The donor label of this sample is uncertain. The DNA is as follows: TGTGCCAGCAGTGAAGGTTGGGGATTCGGCACAGATACGCAGTATTTT. Translated, this is CASSEGWGFGTDTQYF.